The 8 T cell receptor beta chains reported below all come from one sample, sequenced in a study of CD8+ T cells in alopecia areata. RNA, once extracted, was reverse transcribed into cDNA for use as the sequencing template. TCRdb keeps only in-frame clones here, not all; method: immunoSEQ multiplex PCR. The table records 170,000 or so clones, around 63% of them present only once. This specimen consisted of CD4+ T cells sorted from blood, obtained at week 0. Receptors were obtained from a human donor with alopecia areata.

This clone was seen more than once but under ten times. The chain uses TRBV5-1 and TRBJ1-2; D call uncertain. The CDR3 is 14 residues long. Trimming cost V 4 bases and J 2 bases, with 12 bases left between them. Germline V gives CDR1 SGHRS, CDR2 YFSETQ. The CDR3 region is CASSTDGQNYGYTF. In DNA, the CDR3 is TGCGCCAGCAGCACCGACGGCCAGAACTATGGCTACACCTTC.

This clone was counted between two and nine times. CDR3 nucleotides: TGTGCCTGGACTTACGAGTACCAAGAGACCCAGTACTTC. Protein: CAWTYEYQETQYF. J is TRBJ2-5 and V is TRBV30; no definite D call. V lost 4 bases and J 0 bases, leaving 9 bases between the germline ends. The germline gives CDR1 GTSNPN, CDR2 SVGIG (reference sequence). The CDR3 contains 13 residues.

There are a few counts of this clone. The gene calls are TRBV11-3 and TRBJ1-2; 7 nucleotides align to TRBD1. Losses at the gene ends were 0 bases for V and 7 bases for J; bases not matched to a gene: 11. The CDR3 runs 16 residues. Germline V gives CDR1 SGHNT, CDR2 YENEEA. DNA of the CDR3: TGTGCCAGCAGCTTAGAAGGCCGACAGGGATTCTTTGGCTACACCTTC. Translated, it gives CASSLEGRQGFFGYTF. The entire variable domain, with the rest obtained from reference TRBV11-3 and TRBJ1-2, is as follows: EAGVVQSPRYKIIEKKQPVAFWCNPISGHNTLYWYLQNLGQGPELLIRYENEEAVDDSQLPKDRFSAERLKGVDSTLKIQPAELGDSAVYLCASSLEGRQGFFGYTFGSGTRLTVV.

The chain has TRBV29-1 and TRBJ1-1, with D unresolved. The CDR3 contains 13 residues. Trimming removed 4 bases from V and 4 bases from J, with 13 bases in between. Germline CDR1 reads SQVTM; CDR2 reads ANQGSEA. As DNA, the CDR3 is TGCAGCGTTGCACTCAGAACGACCACTGAAGCTTTCTTT. Translation gives CSVALRTTTEAFF.

This sequence joins TRBV29-1 and TRBJ1-2, with TRBD1 identical over 10 bases. In germline, CDR1 is SQVTM, CDR2 ANQGSEA. The CDR3 totals 14 residues. V shed 7 bases, J shed 3 bases, and the junction held 8 bases outside the gene matches. DNA of the CDR3: TGCAGCGCATCCCCGGGACAGGGGTACTATGGCTACACCTTC. As protein: CSASPGQGYYGYTF.

The chain recombines TRBV29-1 with TRBJ2-5, with unresolved D. V was trimmed by 6 bases and J by 5 bases, leaving 10 bases between them. The CDR3 covers 11 residues. Germline V gene sequence: CDR1 SQVTM, CDR2 ANQGSEA. In nucleotides, the CDR3 is TGCAGCGTCGTAGGAAGGGAGACCCAGTACTTC. Residues: CSVVGRETQYF.

V is TRBV29-1 and J is TRBJ1-5; D is ambiguous. Germline V CDR1 and CDR2: SQVTM, ANQGSEA. The V and J ends lost 4 bases and 8 bases respectively, with 15 bases between them. The CDR3 sequence is 13 residues long. The CDR3 sequence: CSVGVGRTEPQHF. In DNA, the CDR3 is TGCAGCGTTGGGGTAGGGAGGACGGAGCCCCAGCATTTT. Based on the CDR3 plus reference TRBV29-1 and TRBJ1-5, the full variable domain is SAVISQKPSRDICQRGTSLTIQCQVDSQVTMMFWYRQQPGQSLTLIATANQGSEATYESGFVIDKFPISRPNLTFSTLTVSNMSPEDSSIYLCSVGVGRTEPQHFGDGTRLSIL.

This chain connects TRBV4-1 to TRBJ2-7, with D perhaps given as TRBD1 or TRBD2 (5 bases each). This CDR3 has 15 amino acids. Germline CDR1 is MGHRA and CDR2 is YSYEKL. Deletions cut 3 bases from V and 4 bases from J, with 16 bases between. This chain's CDR3 is CASSQLPGPEYEQYF. CDR3 bases: TGCGCCAGCAGCCAGCTCCCGGGGCCCGAGTACGAGCAGTACTTC.